This T cell receptor (beta chain) derives from a study of shared clonotypes between healthy human individuals. Study details: Three plates were used per donor for CD4 naive, three for CD4 memory, two for CD8 naive and one for CD8 memory.

V shed 9 bases and J 4 bases; nucleotides not matched to a gene: 8. Germline CDR1 SNHLY, CDR2 FYNNEI. The CDR3 is made up of 15 amino acids. Every one of the donors was a Caucasian adult that lived in Nashville, Tennessee. Study results and limitations: When naive CD4 clonotypes were compared across four donors, around 5% were shared.

As regards this clone: Its cognate antigen is unknown.

Repertoires were generated with immunoSEQ multiplex PCR, while TCRdb's copy carries only in-frame clones and drops some. The sample lists about 710,000 clones, 55% to 85% occurring once. The genes are TRBV2 and TRBJ2-3, with TRBD2 matching over 12 bases. This clonotype originated in a woman in her thirties in good health. Sample: memory CD4+ T cells sorted from blood. Subset given: CD45RA-negative fraction. The CDR3 DNA follows: TGTGCCAGTGAGAGACTAGCGGGAGCGCCAGATACGCAGTATTTT. Translation: CASERLAGAPDTQYF.